This paragraph covers one T cell receptor (beta chain) sequence. Its antigen is as yet unknown. A history of autoimmune disease or systemic immunosuppression excluded patients. The source of the sample is a study of OX40 agonist ivuxolimab in advanced cancers. Study-level results: CD4+ T cells averaged fewer expanded clones than CD8+ T cells.

CDR1 is SGHVS and CDR2 is FNYEAQ in the germline V gene. The CDR3 loop spans 13 amino acids. Trimming pared 1 base from V and 5 bases from J, leaving 8 bases between. Generated by immunoSEQ multiplex PCR, the TCRdb table keeps only in-frame clones and is missing some. This sample has about 90,000 clones, with more than 70% found just once. The chain joins TRBV7-6 to TRBJ2-5; D ambiguous. The receptor was isolated from an adult with an advanced solid tumor such as melanoma, head and neck, liver or kidney cancer. Source: CD4+ or CD8+ T cells sorted from blood, taken in a trial of the OX40 agonist ivuxolimab. Here the CDR3 reads CASSLGPRETQYF. Here the CDR3 DNA reads TGTGCCAGCAGCTTAGGGCCTCGGGAGACCCAGTACTTC.